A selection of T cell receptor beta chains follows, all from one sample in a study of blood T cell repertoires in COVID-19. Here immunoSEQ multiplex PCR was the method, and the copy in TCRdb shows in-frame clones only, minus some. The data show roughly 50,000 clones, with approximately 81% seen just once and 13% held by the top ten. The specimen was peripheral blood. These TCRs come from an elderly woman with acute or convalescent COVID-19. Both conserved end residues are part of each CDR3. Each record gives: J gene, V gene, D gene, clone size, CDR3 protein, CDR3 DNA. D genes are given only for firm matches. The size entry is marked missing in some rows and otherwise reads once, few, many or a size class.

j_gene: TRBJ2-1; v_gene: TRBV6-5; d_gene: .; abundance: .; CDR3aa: CASSYSKTRYNEQFF; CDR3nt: TGTGCCAGCAGTTACTCTAAGACGAGGTACAATGAGCAGTTCTTC
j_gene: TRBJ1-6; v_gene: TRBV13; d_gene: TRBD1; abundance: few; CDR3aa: CASSLGGQGAHNSPLHF; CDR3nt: TGTGCCAGCAGCCTAGGAGGACAGGGGGCTCACAATTCACCCCTCCACTTT
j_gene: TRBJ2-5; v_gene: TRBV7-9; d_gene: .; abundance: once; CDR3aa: CASSFTGGATQYF; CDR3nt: TGTGCCAGCAGCTTTACAGGGGGGGCGACCCAGTACTTC
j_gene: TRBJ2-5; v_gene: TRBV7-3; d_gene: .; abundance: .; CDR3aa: CASSRSDTETQYF; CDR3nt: TGTGCCAGCAGCCGTAGTGATACAGAGACCCAGTACTTC
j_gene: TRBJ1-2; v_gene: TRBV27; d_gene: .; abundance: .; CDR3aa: CASSLSPTATYGYTF; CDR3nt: TGTGCCAGCAGTTTATCGCCCACTGCCACCTATGGCTACACCTTC
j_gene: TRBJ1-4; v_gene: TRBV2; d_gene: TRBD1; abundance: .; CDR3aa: CASSDLDRVFVEKLFF; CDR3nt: TGTGCCAGCAGTGACCTAGACAGGGTCTTTGTTGAAAAACTGTTTTTT
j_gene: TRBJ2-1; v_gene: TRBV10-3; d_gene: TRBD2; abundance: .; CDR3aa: CAILSGGSYNEQFF; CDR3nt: TGTGCCATCCTGAGCGGGGGATCCTACAATGAGCAGTTCTTC
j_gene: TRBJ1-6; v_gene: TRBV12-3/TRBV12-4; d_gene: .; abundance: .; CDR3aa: CASSLVHDSPLHF; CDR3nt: TGTGCCAGCAGTTTAGTACACGATTCACCCCTCCACTTT
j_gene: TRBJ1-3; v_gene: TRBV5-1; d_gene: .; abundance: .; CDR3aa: CASSLTGSGNTIYF; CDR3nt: TGCGCCAGCAGCTTGACAGGGTCAGGAAACACCATATATTTT
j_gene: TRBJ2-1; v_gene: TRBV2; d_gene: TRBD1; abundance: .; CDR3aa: CASSADRGSYNEQFF; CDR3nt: TGTGCCAGCAGTGCAGACAGGGGATCCTACAATGAGCAGTTCTTC
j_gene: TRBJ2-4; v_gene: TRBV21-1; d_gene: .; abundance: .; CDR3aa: CASSKTWREGAKNIQYF; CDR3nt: TGTGCCAGCAGCAAGACTTGGCGGGAGGGAGCCAAAAACATTCAGTACTTC
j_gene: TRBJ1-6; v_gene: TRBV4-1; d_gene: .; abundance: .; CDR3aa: CASSQGRTDLNSPLHF; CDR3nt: TGCGCCAGCAGCCAAGGGAGGACCGATCTGAATTCACCCCTCCACTTT
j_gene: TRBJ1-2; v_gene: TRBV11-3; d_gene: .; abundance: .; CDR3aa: CASSLEGRGGDYGYTF; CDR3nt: TGTGCCAGCAGCTTAGAGGGTCGCGGAGGGGACTATGGCTACACCTTC
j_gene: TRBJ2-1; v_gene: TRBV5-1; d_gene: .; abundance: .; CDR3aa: CASSLGDLIYNEQFF; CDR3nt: TGCGCCAGCAGCTTGGGTGACTTAATCTACAATGAGCAGTTCTTC
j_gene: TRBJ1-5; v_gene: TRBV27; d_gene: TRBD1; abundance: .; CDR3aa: CASRLGQGGNQPQHF; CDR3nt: TGTGCCAGCAGGTTAGGACAGGGCGGCAATCAGCCCCAGCATTTT
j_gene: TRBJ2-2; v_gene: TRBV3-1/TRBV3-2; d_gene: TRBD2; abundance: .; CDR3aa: CASSQRGGPTGELFF; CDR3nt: TGTGCCAGCAGCCAACGGGGGGGGCCTACCGGGGAGCTGTTTTTT
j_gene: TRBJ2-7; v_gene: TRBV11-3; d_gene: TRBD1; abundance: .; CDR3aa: CASSISQGSYEQYF; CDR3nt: TGTGCCAGCAGCATCTCACAGGGGTCCTACGAGCAGTACTTC
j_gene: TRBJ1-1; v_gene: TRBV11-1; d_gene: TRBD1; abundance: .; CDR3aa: CASSARQGGTEAFF; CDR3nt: TGTGCCAGCAGCGCACGACAGGGAGGCACTGAAGCTTTCTTT
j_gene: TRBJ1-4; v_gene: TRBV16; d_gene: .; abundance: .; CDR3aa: CASSQSLAGRGTNEKLFF; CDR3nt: TGTGCCAGCAGCCAATCTTTAGCCGGCCGGGGAACTAATGAAAAACTGTTTTTT
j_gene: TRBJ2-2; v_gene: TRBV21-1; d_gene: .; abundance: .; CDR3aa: CASSSRDFTGELFF; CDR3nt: TGTGCCAGCAGCTCGCGAGACTTCACCGGGGAGCTGTTTTTT
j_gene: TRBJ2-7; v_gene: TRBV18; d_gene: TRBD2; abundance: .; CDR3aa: CASSPIGGGGPGEQYF; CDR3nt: TGTGCCAGCTCACCAATCGGCGGCGGGGGGCCTGGCGAGCAGTACTTC
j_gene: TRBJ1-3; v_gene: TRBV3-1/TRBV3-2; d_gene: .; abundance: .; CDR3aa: CASSQDFRGSGNTIYF; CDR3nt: TGTGCCAGCAGCCAAGATTTCAGGGGCTCTGGAAACACCATATATTTT
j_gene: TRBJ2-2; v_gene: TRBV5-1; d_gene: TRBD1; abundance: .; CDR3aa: CASFTGGDAGELFF; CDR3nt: TGCGCCAGCTTTACAGGGGGCGACGCCGGGGAGCTGTTTTTT
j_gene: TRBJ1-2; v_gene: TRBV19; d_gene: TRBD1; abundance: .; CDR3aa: CASSIVDRGRGYTF; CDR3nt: TGTGCCAGTAGTATAGTGGACAGGGGTCGGGGCTACACCTTC
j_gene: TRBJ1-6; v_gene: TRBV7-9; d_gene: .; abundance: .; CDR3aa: CASSLLQDNSPLHF; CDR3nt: TGTGCCAGCAGCTTATTACAGGATAATTCACCCCTCCACTTT
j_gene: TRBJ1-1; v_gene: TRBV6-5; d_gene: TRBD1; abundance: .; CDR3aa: CASRRDRDTEAFF; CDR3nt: TGTGCCAGCCGCCGGGACAGGGACACTGAAGCTTTCTTT
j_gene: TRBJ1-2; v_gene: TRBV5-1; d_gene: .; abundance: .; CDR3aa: CASRPGEGYYGYTF; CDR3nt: TGCGCCAGCCGACCCGGGGAGGGTTACTATGGCTACACCTTC
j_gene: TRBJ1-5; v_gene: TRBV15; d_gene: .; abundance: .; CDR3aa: CATSPKTWGVSNQPQHF; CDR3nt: TGTGCCACCAGCCCAAAGACGTGGGGGGTAAGCAATCAGCCCCAGCATTTT
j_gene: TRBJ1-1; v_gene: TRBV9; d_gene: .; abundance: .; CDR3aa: CASSVEGEMNTEAFF; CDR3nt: TGTGCCAGCAGCGTAGAGGGGGAGATGAACACTGAAGCTTTCTTT
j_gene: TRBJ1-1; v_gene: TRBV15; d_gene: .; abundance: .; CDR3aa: CATSRESGNTEAFF; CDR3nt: TGTGCCACCAGCAGAGAATCGGGGAACACTGAAGCTTTCTTT
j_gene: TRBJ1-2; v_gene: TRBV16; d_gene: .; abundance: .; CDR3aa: CASSQQGYGYTF; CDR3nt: TGTGCCAGCAGCCAACAGGGGTATGGCTACACCTTC
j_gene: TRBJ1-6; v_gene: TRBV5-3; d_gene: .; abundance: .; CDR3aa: CARSQNSPLHF; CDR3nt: TGTGCCAGAAGCCAGAATTCACCCCTCCACTTT
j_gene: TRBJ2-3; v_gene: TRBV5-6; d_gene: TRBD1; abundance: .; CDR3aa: CASSWKTGKADTQYF; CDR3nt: TGTGCCAGCAGCTGGAAGACAGGGAAAGCAGATACGCAGTATTTT
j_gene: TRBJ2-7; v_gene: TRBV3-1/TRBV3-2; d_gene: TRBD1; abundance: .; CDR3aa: CASSQVGKGASYEQYF; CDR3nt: TGTGCCAGCAGCCAAGTAGGAAAGGGGGCGTCCTACGAGCAGTACTTC
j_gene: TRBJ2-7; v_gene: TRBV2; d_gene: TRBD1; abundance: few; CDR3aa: CASRRTGGDLGYEQYF; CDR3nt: TGTGCCAGCAGGCGAACAGGGGGCGATTTAGGTTACGAGCAGTACTTC
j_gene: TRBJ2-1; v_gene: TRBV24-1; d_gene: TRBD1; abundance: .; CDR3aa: CATSDLGQGGYEQFF; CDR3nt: TGTGCCACCAGTGATTTGGGACAGGGGGGGTATGAGCAGTTCTTC
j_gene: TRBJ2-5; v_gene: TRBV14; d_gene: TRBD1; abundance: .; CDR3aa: CASSQNRGTPGETQYF; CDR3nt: TGTGCCAGCAGCCAGAACAGGGGGACCCCAGGAGAGACCCAGTACTTC
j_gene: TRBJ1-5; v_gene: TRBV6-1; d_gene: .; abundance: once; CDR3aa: CASSDTGSTHQPQHF; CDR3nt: TGTGCCAGCAGTGACACAGGTTCGACTCATCAGCCCCAGCATTTT
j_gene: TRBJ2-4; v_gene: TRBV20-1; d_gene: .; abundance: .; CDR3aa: CSATRNNIQYF; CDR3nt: TGCAGTGCAACTAGGAACAACATTCAGTACTTC
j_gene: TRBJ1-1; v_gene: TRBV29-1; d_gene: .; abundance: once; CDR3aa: CSVDGARGGPEAFF; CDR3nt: TGCAGCGTTGATGGGGCCAGGGGAGGGCCTGAAGCTTTCTTT
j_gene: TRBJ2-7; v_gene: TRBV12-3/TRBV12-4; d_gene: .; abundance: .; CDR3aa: CATKLTPGGEQYF; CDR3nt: TGTGCCACCAAGCTTACTCCCGGAGGAGAGCAGTACTTC
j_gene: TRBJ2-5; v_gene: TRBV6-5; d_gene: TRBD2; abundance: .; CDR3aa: CASSTGLAAVETQYF; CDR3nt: TGTGCCAGCAGTACGGGACTAGCGGCTGTGGAGACCCAGTACTTC
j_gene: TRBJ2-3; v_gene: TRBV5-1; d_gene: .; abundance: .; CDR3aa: CASSLAINTDTQYF; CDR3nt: TGCGCCAGCAGCTTGGCTATCAACACAGATACGCAGTATTTT
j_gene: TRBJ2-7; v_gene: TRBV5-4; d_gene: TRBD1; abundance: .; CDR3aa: CASSLTGTATYEQYF; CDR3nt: TGTGCCAGCAGCTTGACCGGGACAGCCACCTACGAGCAGTACTTC
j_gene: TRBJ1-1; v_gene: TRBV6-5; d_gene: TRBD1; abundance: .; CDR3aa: CASRTTGGGGAFF; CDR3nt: TGTGCCAGCAGAACCACAGGGGGCGGGGGAGCTTTCTTT
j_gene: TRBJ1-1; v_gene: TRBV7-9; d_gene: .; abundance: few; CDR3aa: CASQEQGMKPEAFF; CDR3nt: TGTGCCAGCCAAGAGCAGGGGATGAAGCCAGAAGCTTTCTTT
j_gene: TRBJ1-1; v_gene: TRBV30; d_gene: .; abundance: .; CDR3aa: CAWSPRTSDQVVF; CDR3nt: TGTGCCTGGAGTCCACGGACATCGGACCAGGTCGTCTTT
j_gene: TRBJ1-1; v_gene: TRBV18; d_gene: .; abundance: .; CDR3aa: CASSGMRAEAFF; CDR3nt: TGTGCCAGCTCAGGGATGCGGGCTGAAGCTTTCTTT
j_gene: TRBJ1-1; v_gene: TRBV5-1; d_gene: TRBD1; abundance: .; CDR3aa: CASGQDMNTEAFF; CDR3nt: TGCGCCAGCGGACAGGATATGAACACTGAAGCTTTCTTT
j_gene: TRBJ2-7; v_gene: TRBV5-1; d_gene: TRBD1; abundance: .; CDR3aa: CASSLATGQGYEQYF; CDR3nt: TGCGCCAGCAGCTTGGCAACGGGACAGGGCTACGAGCAGTACTTC
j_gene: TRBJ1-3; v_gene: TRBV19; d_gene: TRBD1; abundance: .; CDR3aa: CASSPLTGAAGNTIYF; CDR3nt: TGTGCCAGTAGTCCATTGACAGGGGCAGCTGGAAACACCATATATTTT
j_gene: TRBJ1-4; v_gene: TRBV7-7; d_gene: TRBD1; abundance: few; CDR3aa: CASSPRTGLNEKLFF; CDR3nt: TGTGCCAGCAGCCCCAGGACAGGGCTTAATGAAAAACTGTTTTTT
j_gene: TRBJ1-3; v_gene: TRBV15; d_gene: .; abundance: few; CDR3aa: CATSRDLRVSSGNTIYF; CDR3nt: TGTGCCACCAGCAGAGATTTGAGGGTCTCGTCCGGAAACACCATATATTTT
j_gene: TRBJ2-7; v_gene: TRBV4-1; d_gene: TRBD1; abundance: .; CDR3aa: CASSFGSGTASYEQYF; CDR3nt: TGCGCCAGCAGCTTCGGATCCGGGACAGCTTCCTACGAGCAGTACTTC